This entry features one T cell receptor (beta chain) sequence. The CDR3 has 16 amino acids. V was shortened by 5 bases and J by 0 bases, with 13 bases between the two germline ends. The record originates from a study of blood T cells in healthy people across ages. Study details: About one barcoded beta molecule was captured per two T cells (by template switching).

PCR was performed a second time for roughly 7 to 11 cycles using a sample-barcoded 5' primer and a J-beta primer mix. One entry per CDR3 protein results from TCRdb running MiXCR on the 5' RACE reads. The sample has some 700,000 distinct CDR3 sequences, approximately 22% seen once; the top ten hold around 22%. This sequence joins TRBV12-3 or TRBV12-4 and TRBJ1-4, with D maybe TRBD1 (5 bases). The sample consisted of blood. The receptor was isolated from a man between 65 and 85 years old in good health. The CDR3 DNA reads TGTGCCAGCAGTGCTTATACAGGCGCAACTAATGAAAAACTGTTTTTT. Amino acid sequence: CASSAYTGATNEKLFF.